This passage covers 4 T cell receptor beta chains from one sample sequenced in a study of T cell repertoires in cytomegalovirus infection (dated by TCRdb to the late 2010s). Reading the label with the study, this specimen's treatment or condition is: in vitro stimulation with specific CMV peptide epitopes to enrich CMV-specific T cells. Instrument used: Illumina HiSeq 1500. Through fastp at Q25 and MiXCR, TCRdb rebuilt clones from the public reads, retaining in-frame beta chains. All rows with the same CDR3 protein become a single entry with the most common DNA and genes. In this sample the table shows 20,000 to 25,000 distinct CDR3 sequences, about 39% of which occur a single time. The ten largest clones capture 90% to 95% of the sample. These receptors' targets are unknown. The starting material was CD8+ T cells from cultured PBMCs, obtained from culture after CMV antigen stimulation. The source of these receptors is a human donor in good health (CMV status not recorded). Some clones in this sample may be carry-over from other donors' samples.

This sequence joins TRBV6-2 or TRBV6-3 and TRBJ2-1; D remains unclear. The CDR3 has 18 amino acids. V was clipped by 4 bases and J by 0 bases, with 19 bases between them. Germline CDR1 and CDR2: MNHEY and SVGEGT. CDR3 sequence: CASSSLGLVPSSYNEQFF. In nucleotides, the CDR3 is TGTGCCAGCAGTTCCCTCGGCCTAGTCCCTAGCTCCTACAATGAGCAGTTCTTC.

This rearrangement joins TRBV29-1 to TRBJ1-3; the D is unclear. V was trimmed by 5 bases and J by 4 bases, leaving 9 bases between them. The CDR3 contains 12 residues. Germline CDR1 reads SQVTM; CDR2 reads ANQGSEA. The CDR3 is CSVSLGGNTIYF. The CDR3 nucleotides are TGCAGCGTTTCCTTAGGGGGAAACACCATATATTTT.

This CDR3 reads CASSYRGQTGELFF. The CDR3 DNA is TGTGCCAGCAGCTACAGGGGCCAAACCGGGGAGCTGTTTTTT. V gene TRBV12-3 or TRBV12-4 combines with J gene TRBJ2-2, with 7 bases lining up with TRBD1. The CDR3 has 14 amino acids. The V segment lost 6 bases and the J segment 5 bases; nucleotides outside the gene matches: 6.

This chain uses TRBV19 with TRBJ2-2; D is possibly TRBD2 (5 bases). This CDR3 comprises 15 residues. The germline V gene encodes CDR1 LNHDA and CDR2 SQIVND (reference sequence). Between the trimmed V and J ends, which lost 10 bases and 3 bases, there was a span of 18 bases. Written as DNA, the CDR3 is TGTGCCACCCTTCCTCCGCGGGCAGACACCGGGGAGCTGTTTTTT. Its protein is CATLPPRADTGELFF.